A selection of T cell receptor beta chains follows, all from one sample in a study of shared clonotypes between healthy human individuals. Here immunoSEQ multiplex PCR was the method, and the copy in TCRdb shows in-frame clones only, minus some. In the table there are 2 million to 3 million clones, roughly 93% of which are singletons. The sample was naive CD4+ T cells from PBMCs. These receptors all come from a man aged 18-30 years in good health. Some clones in this sample may be carry-over from other donors' samples. CDR3s include the opening cysteine and the closing phenylalanine or tryptophan. A D gene is named only where the DNA matches it firmly. Clone size is shown for a subset of rows, as once, few, many or a class of expanded clone.

d_gene	v_gene	j_gene	abundance	CDR3nt	CDR3aa
NA	TRBV5-1	TRBJ2-1	NA	TGCGCCAGCAGCTTGGATTGGACCTCATACAATGAGCAGTTCTTC	CASSLDWTSYNEQFF
NA	TRBV29-1	TRBJ2-1	NA	TGCAGCGTTATACCGGGGGCACGAGCCTCGAACAATGAGCAGTTCTTC	CSVIPGARASNNEQFF
TRBD2	TRBV7-9	TRBJ2-1	NA	TGTGCCAGCAGCCTCCCCCCGGGACTAGCGGGGCTGACGGTGGATGAGCAGTTCTTC	CASSLPPGLAGLTVDEQFF
NA	TRBV15	TRBJ2-7	NA	TGTGCCACCAGCAGAGAATTAGGCGGGACAACCTCCTACGAGCAGTACTTC	CATSRELGGTTSYEQYF
NA	TRBV19	TRBJ2-1	NA	TGTGCCAGTAGGAATTCAGGGTCCAATGAGCAGTTCTTC	CASRNSGSNEQFF
NA	TRBV18	TRBJ1-2	few	TGTGCCAGCTCACTCCAGGCTCGGCCCGGTGGCTACACCTTC	CASSLQARPGGYTF
NA	TRBV5-1	TRBJ2-3	NA	TGCGCCAGCAGGAGGGGAGGAGACCTCAGCACAGATACGCAGTATTTT	CASRRGGDLSTDTQYF
TRBD1	TRBV5-1	TRBJ2-1	NA	TGCGCCAGCACATGGACAGGGGGATCTGCCTACAATGAGCAGTTCTTC	CASTWTGGSAYNEQFF
NA	TRBV7-2	TRBJ2-3	NA	TGTGCCAGCAGCTTAGCGGGAGGATTAGATACGCAGTATTTT	CASSLAGGLDTQYF
NA	TRBV4-3	TRBJ2-3	NA	TGCGCCAGCAGCCAGGATTTCCCCAGGGACACAGATACGCAGTATTTT	CASSQDFPRDTDTQYF
NA	TRBV18	TRBJ2-7	once	TGTGCCAGCTCACCAGTAGTGTCAGCCTACGAGCAGTACTTC	CASSPVVSAYEQYF
NA	TRBV27	TRBJ2-7	NA	TGTGCCAGCAGTTTAATCCAGGGGTCCTCCTACGAGCAGTACTTC	CASSLIQGSSYEQYF
TRBD1	TRBV7-2	TRBJ2-7	NA	TGTGCCAGCAGCCCCGAAGGGGGCCAGAACACCTACGAGCAGTACTTC	CASSPEGGQNTYEQYF
TRBD2	TRBV11-3	TRBJ2-3	NA	TGTGCCAGCAGCCCGGGACTAGTTGTAGGAGATACGCAGTATTTT	CASSPGLVVGDTQYF
NA	TRBV11-1	TRBJ2-1	NA	TGTGCCAGCAGCTCCTTGGGGGCTTCGGGAGATGAGCAGTTCTTC	CASSSLGASGDEQFF